The source of this TCR beta chain is a study of T-cell reconstitution after alpha-beta-depleted transplantation in children. Preparation of the TCRbeta library was carried out with unique molecular identifiers. A single record per CDR3 protein comes from TCRdb applying MiXCR to the PCR reads. The table shows around 360,000 distinct CDR3 sequences, with 10% occurring only once. V was trimmed by 7 bases and J by 7 bases, leaving 14 bases between them. Per germline, CDR1 SGHTA and CDR2 FQGTGA. The CDR3 sequence is 12 residues long. The source is a human donor who donated a stem cell graft to a child with acute lymphoblastic leukemia. This chain connects TRBV7-3 to TRBJ2-7, with D unresolved. Material: PBMCs from the stem cell graft donor, obtained from the stem cell graft. The CDR3 DNA is TGTGCCAGCAAGGCCGATTTGCGGGAGCAGTACTTC. This translates into CASKADLREQYF. The variable domain in full, completed from reference TRBV7-3 and TRBJ2-7, reads GAGVSQTPSNKVTEKGKYVELRCDPISGHTALYWYRQSLGQGPEFLIYFQGTGAADDSGLPNDRFFAVRPEGSVSTLKIQRTERGDSAVYLCASKADLREQYFGPGTRLTVT.